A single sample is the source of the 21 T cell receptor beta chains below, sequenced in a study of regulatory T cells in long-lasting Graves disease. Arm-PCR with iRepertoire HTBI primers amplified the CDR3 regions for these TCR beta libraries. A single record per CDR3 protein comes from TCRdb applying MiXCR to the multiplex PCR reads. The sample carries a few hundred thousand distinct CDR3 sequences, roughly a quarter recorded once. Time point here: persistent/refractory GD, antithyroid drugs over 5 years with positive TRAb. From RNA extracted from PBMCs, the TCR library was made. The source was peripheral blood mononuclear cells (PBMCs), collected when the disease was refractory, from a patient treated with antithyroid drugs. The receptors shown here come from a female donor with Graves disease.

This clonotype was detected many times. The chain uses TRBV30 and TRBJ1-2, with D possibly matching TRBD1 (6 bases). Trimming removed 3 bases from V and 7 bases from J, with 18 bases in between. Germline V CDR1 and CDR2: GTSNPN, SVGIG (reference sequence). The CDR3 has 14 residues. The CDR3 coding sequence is TGTGCCTGGAGGACAACAGGGAGAACGTCTGGCTACACCTTC. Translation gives CAWRTTGRTSGYTF. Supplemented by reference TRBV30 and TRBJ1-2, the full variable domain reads SQTIHQWPATLVQPVGSPLSLECTVEGTSNPNLYWYRQAAGRGLQLLFYSVGIGQISSEVPQNLSASRPQDRQFILSSKKLLLSDSGFYLCAWRTTGRTSGYTFGSGTRLTVV.

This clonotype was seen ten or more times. The CDR3: CSVETGLAGETQYF. CDR3 bases: TGCAGCGTTGAAACCGGACTAGCGGGAGAAACCCAGTACTTC. The chain couples TRBV29-1 to TRBJ2-5, with 13 bases matching TRBD2. V was pared by 2 bases and J by 8 bases, with 5 bases of the junction left unmatched. Germline V lookup: CDR1 SQVTM, CDR2 ANQGSEA. CDR3 length: 14 amino acids.

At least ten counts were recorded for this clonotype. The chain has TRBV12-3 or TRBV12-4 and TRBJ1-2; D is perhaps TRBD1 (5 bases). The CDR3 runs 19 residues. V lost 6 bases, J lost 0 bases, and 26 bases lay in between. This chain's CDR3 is CASSPAVREPFGSNYGYTF. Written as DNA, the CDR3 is TGTGCCAGCAGCCCCGCGGTCAGGGAACCCTTCGGATCTAACTATGGCTACACCTTC.

CDR3 sequence: CASSTGQGQNTEAFF. The DNA for the CDR3 is TGCGCCAGCAGCACGGGACAGGGGCAGAACACTGAAGCTTTCTTT. The J gene is TRBJ1-1, the V gene TRBV5-1, with 10 bases matching TRBD1. Germline CDR1 SGHRS, CDR2 YFSETQ. V trimming: 4 bases; J trimming: 1 base; junction bases outside the gene matches: 4. This CDR3 spans 15 amino acids.

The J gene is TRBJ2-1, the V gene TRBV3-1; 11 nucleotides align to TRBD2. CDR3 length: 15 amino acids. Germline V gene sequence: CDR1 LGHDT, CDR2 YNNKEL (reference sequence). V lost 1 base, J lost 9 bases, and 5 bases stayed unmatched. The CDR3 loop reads CASSQVGLAGGEQFF. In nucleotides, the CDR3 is TGTGCCAGCAGCCAAGTAGGGCTAGCGGGAGGTGAGCAGTTCTTC.

The CDR3 bases are TGTGCCAGCAGCCGCTCGTTATTGGGACTAGCAACCCCAGATACGCAGTATTTT. It translates to CASSRSLLGLATPDTQYF. The rearrangement joins TRBV5-6 to TRBJ2-3; 9 bases agree with TRBD2. Germline CDR1 SGHDT, CDR2 YYEEEE. CDR3 size: 18 residues. With 4 bases clipped from V and 4 bases from J, the junction kept 16 bases outside the gene matches.

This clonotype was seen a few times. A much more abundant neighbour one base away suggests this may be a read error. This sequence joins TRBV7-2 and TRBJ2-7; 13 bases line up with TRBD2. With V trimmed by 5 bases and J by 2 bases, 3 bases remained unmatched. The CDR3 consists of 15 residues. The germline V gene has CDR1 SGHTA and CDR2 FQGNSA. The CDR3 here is CASSALAGGPYEQYF. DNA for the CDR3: TGTGCCAGCAGCGCACTAGCGGGAGGGCCCTACGAGCAGTACTTC.

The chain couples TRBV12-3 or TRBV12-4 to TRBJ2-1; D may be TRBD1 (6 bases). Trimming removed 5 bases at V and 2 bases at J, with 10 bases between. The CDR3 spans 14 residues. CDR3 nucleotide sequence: TGTGCCAGCAGTCAGAGGACAGCCTACAATGAGCAGTTCTTC. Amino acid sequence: CASSQRTAYNEQFF.

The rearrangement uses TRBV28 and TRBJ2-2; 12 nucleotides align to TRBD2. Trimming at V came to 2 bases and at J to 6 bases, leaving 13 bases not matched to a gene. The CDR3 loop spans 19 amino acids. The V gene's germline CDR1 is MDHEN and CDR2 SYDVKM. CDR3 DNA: TGTGCCAGCAGTTTAGAACGGCCTCTAGCGGGAGGGCCCGCCGGGGAGCTGTTTTTT. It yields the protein CASSLERPLAGGPAGELFF.

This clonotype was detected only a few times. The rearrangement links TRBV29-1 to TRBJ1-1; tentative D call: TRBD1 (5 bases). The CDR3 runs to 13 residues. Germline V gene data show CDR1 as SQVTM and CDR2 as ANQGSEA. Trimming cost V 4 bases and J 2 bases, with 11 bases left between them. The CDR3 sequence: CSVAVQGNTEAFF. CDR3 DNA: TGCAGCGTTGCTGTCCAGGGAAACACTGAAGCTTTCTTT.

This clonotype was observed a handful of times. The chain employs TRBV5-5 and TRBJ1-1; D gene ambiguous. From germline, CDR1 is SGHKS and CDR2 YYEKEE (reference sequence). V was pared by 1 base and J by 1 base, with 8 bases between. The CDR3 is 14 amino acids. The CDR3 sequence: CASSLSLTNTEAFF. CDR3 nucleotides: TGTGCCAGCAGCTTGAGTCTGACGAACACTGAAGCTTTCTTT.

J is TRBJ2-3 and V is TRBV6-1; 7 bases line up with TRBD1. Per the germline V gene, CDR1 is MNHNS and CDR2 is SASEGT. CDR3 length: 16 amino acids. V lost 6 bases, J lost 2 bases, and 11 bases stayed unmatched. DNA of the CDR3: TGTGCCAGCAGCACTCTCTGGGACAGTTCCACAGATACGCAGTATTTT. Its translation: CASSTLWDSSTDTQYF.

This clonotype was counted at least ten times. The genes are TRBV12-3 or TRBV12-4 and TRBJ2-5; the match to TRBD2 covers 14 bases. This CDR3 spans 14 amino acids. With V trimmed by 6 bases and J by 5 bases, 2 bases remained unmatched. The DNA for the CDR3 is TGTGCCAGCAGGGGGACTAGCGGGAGTGAGACCCAGTACTTC. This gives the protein CASRGTSGSETQYF.

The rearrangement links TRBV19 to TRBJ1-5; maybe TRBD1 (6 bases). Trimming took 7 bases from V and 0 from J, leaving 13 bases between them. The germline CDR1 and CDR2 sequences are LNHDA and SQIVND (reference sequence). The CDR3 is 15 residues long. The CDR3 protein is CASNLGQHSNQPQHF. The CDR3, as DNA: TGTGCCAGTAATCTCGGACAGCATAGCAATCAGCCCCAGCATTTT.

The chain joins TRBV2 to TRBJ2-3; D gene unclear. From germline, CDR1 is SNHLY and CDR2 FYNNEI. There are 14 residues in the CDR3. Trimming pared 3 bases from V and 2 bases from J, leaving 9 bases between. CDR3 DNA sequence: TGTGCCAGCAGTGACGTCCTGGACACAGATACGCAGTATTTT. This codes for CASSDVLDTDTQYF.

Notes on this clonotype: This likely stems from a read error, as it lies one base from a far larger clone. The CDR3, as DNA: TGTGCCAGCAGCTTAATAGCCCTGGGGTACGAGCAGTACTTC. Translation: CASSLIALGYEQYF. The chain is built from TRBV7-2 and TRBJ2-5; D is unclear. The tail of the sequence fits TRBJ2-7 better, so the J call may be wrong. Germline CDR1 reads SGHTA; CDR2 reads FQGNSA. The CDR3 contains 14 residues.

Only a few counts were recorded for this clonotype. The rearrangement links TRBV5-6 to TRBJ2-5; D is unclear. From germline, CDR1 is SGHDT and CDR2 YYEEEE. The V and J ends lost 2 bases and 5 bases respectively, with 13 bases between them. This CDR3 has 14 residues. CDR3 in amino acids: CASSLEAKRETQYF. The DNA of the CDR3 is TGTGCCAGCAGCTTAGAAGCGAAGAGGGAGACCCAGTACTTC.

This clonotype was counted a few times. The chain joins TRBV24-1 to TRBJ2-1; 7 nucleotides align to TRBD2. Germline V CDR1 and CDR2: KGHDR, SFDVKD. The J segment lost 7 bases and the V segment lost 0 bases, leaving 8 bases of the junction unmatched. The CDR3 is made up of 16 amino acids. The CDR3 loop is CATSDLIGGSGNEQFF. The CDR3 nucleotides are TGTGCCACCAGTGATTTGATTGGCGGGAGTGGGAATGAGCAGTTCTTC.

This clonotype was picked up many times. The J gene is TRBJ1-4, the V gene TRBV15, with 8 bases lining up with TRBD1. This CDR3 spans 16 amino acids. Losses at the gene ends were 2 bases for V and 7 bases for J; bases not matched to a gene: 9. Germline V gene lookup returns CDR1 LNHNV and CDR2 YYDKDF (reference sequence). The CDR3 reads CATSRSRQGLGEKLFF. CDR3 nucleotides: TGTGCCACCAGCAGATCCCGACAGGGGTTAGGTGAAAAACTGTTTTTT. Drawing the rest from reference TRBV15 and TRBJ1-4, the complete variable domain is DAMVIQNPRYQVTQFGKPVTLSCSQTLNHNVMYWYQQKSSQAPKLLFHYYDKDFNNEADTPDNFQSRRPNTSFCFLDIRSPGLGDTAMYLCATSRSRQGLGEKLFFGSGTQLSVL.

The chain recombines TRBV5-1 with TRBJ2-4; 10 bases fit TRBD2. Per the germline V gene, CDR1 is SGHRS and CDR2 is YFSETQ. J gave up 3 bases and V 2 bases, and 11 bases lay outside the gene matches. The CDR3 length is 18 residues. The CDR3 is CASSLSSGSSLVKNIQYF. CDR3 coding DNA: TGCGCCAGCAGCTTATCTAGCGGGAGTTCTTTGGTCAAAAACATTCAGTACTTC. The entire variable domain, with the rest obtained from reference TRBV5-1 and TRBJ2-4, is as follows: KAGVTQTPRYLIKTRGQQVTLSCSPISGHRSVSWYQQTPGQGLQFLFEYFSETQRNKGNFPGRFSGRQFSNSRSEMNVSTLELGDSALYLCASSLSSGSSLVKNIQYFGAGTRLSVL.

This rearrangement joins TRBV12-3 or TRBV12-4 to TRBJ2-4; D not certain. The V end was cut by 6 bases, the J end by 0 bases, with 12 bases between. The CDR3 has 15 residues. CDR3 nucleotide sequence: TGTGCCAGCAGCCGGACCCCTCTAGCCAAAAACATTCAGTACTTC. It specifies CASSRTPLAKNIQYF.